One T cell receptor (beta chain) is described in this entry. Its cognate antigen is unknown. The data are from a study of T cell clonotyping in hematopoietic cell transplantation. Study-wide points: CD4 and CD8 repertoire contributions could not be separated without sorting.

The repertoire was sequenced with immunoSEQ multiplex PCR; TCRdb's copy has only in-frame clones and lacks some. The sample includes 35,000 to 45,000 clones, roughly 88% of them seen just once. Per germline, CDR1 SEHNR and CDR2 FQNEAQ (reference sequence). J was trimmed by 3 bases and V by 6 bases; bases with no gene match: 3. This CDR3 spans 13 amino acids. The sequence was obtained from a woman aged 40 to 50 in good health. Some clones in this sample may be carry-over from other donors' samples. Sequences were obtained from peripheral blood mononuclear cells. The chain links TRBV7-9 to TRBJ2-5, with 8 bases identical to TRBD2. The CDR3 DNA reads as TGTGCCAGCAGAACCGGGGGGGAAGAGACCCAGTACTTC. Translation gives CASRTGGEETQYF.